The T cell receptor (beta chain) described here comes from a study of CD8 T cells in ankylosing spondylitis. Study-wide results and caveats: Matched ankylosing spondylitis synovial fluid reportedly showed significant enrichment of disease-linked clones. CD8+ cells made up the disease-linked clones, which were relatively rare in peripheral blood. About 8 highly homologous variants formed a TCR beta motif that appeared characteristic of ankylosing spondylitis blood.

Regarding this clonotype: Its matching antigen is unknown.

Generation of TCR beta libraries employed quantitative 5'-RACE incorporating molecular barcodes. TCRdb used MiXCR to reprocess the 5' RACE reads, holding one entry per CDR3 protein. Among about 700,000 distinct CDR3 sequences listed, roughly 19% were seen once. The TCR comes from a male donor with ankylosing spondylitis. Sequenced input: blood, either unsorted or a sorted T cell fraction (not recorded which).

CDR3 bases: TGTGCCAGCAGCTGGACCACTAGCGGGGAGAACACCGGGGAGCTGTTTTTT. Protein sequence: CASSWTTSGENTGELFF. The chain is built from TRBV7-8 and TRBJ2-2, with 10 bases matching TRBD2. The CDR3 loop spans 17 amino acids. Germline CDR1 is SGHVS and CDR2 is FQNEAQ. V was clipped by 4 bases and J by 1 base; unmatched bases: 6.